This TCR beta chain was captured in a study of cytomegalovirus exposure and HLA in healthy donors. Data came from immunoSEQ multiplex PCR; TCRdb stores just in-frame clones and leaves some out. This table holds tens of thousands of clones, about 95% found once. With regard to this clone: Its antigen is currently unknown.

Study-wide results and limits: Associated with cytomegalovirus, according to the listing, were 170 or so TCR beta chains.

V was trimmed by 5 bases and J by 7 bases, leaving 4 bases between them. In germline, CDR1 is SNHLY, CDR2 FYNNEI. The CDR3 spans 10 residues. The rearrangement joins TRBV2 to TRBJ2-3; D is ambiguous. The receptor was isolated from a woman aged 18-29 years in good health and CMV-seronegative. Sequenced material: PBMCs. The CDR3 nucleotides are TGTGCCAGCAGTAACTATACGCAGTATTTT. Residues: CASSNYTQYF.